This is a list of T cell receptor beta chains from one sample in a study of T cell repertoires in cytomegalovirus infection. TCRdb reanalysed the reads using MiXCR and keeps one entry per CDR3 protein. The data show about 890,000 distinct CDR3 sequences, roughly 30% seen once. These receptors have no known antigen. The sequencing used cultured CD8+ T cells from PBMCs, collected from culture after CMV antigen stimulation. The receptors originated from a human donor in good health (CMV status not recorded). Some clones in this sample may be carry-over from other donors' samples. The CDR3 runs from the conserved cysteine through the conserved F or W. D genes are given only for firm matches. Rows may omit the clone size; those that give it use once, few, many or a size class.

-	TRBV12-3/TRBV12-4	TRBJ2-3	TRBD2	TGTGCCAGCAGTTTCCTCCTGGAGAGCGGGGCTAGCACAGATACGCAGTATTTT	CASSFLLESGASTDTQYF
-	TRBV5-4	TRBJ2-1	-	TGTGCCAGCAGATCTGGGGGAGAATCCTACAATGAGCAGTTCTTC	CASRSGGESYNEQFF
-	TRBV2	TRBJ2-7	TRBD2	TGTGCCAGCAGTGAGTGGGGGGGGAATTCCTACGAGCAGTACTTC	CASSEWGGNSYEQYF
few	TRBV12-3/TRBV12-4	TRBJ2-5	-	TGTGCCAGCAGTTTAAACCCTAAAGAGACCCAGTACTTC	CASSLNPKETQYF
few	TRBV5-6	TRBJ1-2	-	TGTGCCAGCAGCCACGGGGGTAGCCTCTATGGCTACACCTTC	CASSHGGSLYGYTF
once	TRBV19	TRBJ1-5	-	TGTGCCAGTAGTATAGTTGGCACTGGCAGCAATCAGCCCCAGCATTTT	CASSIVGTGSNQPQHF
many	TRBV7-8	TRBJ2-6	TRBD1	TGTGCCAGCTGGGGACAGGGGGCGTCTGGGGCCAACGTCCTGACTTTC	CASWGQGASGANVLTF
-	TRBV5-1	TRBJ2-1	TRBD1	TGCGCCAGCAGCGGGGGACAGGCGAACAATGAGCAGTTCTTC	CASSGGQANNEQFF
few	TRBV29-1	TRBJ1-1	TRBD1	TGCAGCGTGGAGAGACAGGGGGCTAACACTGAAGCTTTCTTT	CSVERQGANTEAFF
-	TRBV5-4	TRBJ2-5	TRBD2	TGTGCCAGCAGCACCGGACTAGTAGGAGAGACCCAGTACTTC	CASSTGLVGETQYF